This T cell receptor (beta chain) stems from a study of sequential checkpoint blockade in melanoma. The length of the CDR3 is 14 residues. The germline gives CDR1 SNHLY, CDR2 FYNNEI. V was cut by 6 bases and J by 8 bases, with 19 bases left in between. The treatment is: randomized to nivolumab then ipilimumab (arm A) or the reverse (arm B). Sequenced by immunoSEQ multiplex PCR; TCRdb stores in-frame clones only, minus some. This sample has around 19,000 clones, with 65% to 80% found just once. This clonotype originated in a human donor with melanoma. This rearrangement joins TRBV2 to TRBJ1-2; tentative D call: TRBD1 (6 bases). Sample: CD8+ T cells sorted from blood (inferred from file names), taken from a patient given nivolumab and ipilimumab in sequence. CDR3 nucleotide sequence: TGTGCCAGCAGCATCAGGGGAATGCGAAACGGCTACACCTTC. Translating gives CASSIRGMRNGYTF.